This record concerns one TCR beta chain sequence. This clone appeared a few times. Its specific antigen is unknown. It has no much larger one-base neighbor in the sample; base qualities were not kept. The data originate from a study of control samples from healthy donors and cancer patients (dated by TCRdb to about 2020). At the junction V is shortened by 4 bases and J by 0 bases, with 11 bases in between. CDR1 and CDR2 are read off the germline V gene as SGDLS and YYNGEE. The CDR3 runs 15 residues from the cysteine to the phenylalanine. CDR3 DNA is the only sequence kept; it has 45 bases, read in frame from the first base. Libraries were prepared through the immunoSEQ multiplex PCR assay. TCRdb limited this immuneACCESS table to in-frame rearrangements with V and J called. A share of clones is missing; checked studies link under half to unresolved V genes, and the rest is unexplained. The sample table contains about 160,000 clones; only one count was recorded for about 93% of them. 4.1% of the sample goes to the ten largest clones.

The sequence links TRBV9 to TRBJ1-3; the best D guess is TRBD1, with 6 bases matching. This clonotype originated in a woman aged 60-75 years in good health. The sample comprised blood. The DNA sequence is TGTGCCAGCAGCCCACAGGGCGTCTCTGGAAACACCATATATTTT. Translated, it reads CASSPQGVSGNTIYF. The full variable domain, completed from the reference TRBV9 and TRBJ1-3 proteins outside the CDR3, reads DSGVTQTPKHLITATGQRVTLRCSPRSGDLSVYWYQQSLDQGLQFLIQYYNGEERAKGNILERFSAQQFPDLHSELNLSSLELGDSALYFCASSPQGVSGNTIYFGEGSWLTVV.